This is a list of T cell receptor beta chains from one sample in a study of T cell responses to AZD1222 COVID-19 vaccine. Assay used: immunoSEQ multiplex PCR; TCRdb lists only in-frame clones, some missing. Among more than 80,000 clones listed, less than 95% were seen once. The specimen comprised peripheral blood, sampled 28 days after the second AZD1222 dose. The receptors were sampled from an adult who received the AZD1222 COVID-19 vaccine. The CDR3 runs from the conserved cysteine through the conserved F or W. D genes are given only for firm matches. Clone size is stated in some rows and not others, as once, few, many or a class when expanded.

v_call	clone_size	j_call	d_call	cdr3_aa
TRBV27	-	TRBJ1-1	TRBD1	CASSAPGQGTEAFF
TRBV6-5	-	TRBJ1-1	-	CASLDSLNTEAFF
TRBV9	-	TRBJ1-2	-	CASSVDGRISNYGYTF
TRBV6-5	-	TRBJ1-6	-	CASSYSTGLNSPLHF
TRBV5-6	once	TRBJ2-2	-	CASSLARRGLATPGELFF
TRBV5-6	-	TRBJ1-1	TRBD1	CASSARQGEAFF
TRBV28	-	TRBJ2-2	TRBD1	CASSPQGSGELFF
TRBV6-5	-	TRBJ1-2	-	CASSLDSGRIYTF
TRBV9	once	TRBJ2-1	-	CASSKHGSHEQFF
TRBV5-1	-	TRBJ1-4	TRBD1	CASSWTGPFEKLFF
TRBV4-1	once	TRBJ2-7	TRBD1	CASSPTGGEAYEQYF
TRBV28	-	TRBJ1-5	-	CASTRAYSNQPQHF
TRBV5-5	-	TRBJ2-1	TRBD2	CASSLDGGRRGNEQFF
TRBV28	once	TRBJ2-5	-	CASRSPGQLQETQYF
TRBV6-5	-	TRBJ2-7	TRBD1	CATQDRDSYEQYF
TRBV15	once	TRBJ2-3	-	CATSRGDTDTQYF
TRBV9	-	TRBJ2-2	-	CASSALSLGSPRNTGELFF
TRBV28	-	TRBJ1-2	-	CASSSGQVRSGYTF
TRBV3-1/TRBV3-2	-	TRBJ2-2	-	CASSQGNRETGELFF
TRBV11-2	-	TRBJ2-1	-	CASKSVNEQFF
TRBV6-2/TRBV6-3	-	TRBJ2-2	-	CASSSRRPNTGELFF
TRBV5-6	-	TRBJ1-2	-	CASSLPSYGYTF
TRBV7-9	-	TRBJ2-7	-	CASSFGQGINEQYF
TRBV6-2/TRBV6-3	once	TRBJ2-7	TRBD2	CASSPAVPGLAGDYEQYF
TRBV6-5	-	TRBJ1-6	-	CASRPVTADSPLHF
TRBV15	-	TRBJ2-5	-	CATSRGPQGGETQYF
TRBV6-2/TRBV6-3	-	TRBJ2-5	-	CASSYGDGDQETQYF
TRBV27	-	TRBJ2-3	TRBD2	CASSSLLAGGSIRTDTQYF
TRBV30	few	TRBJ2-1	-	CAWSPDGSEQFF
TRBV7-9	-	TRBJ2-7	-	CASSRELVKQYF
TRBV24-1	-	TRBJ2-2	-	CATSDLPTPGGHGELFF
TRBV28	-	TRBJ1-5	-	CASSLARGVQPQHF
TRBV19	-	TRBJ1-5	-	CASSISREQPQHF
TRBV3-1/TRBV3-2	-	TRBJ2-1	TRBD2	CASSQVAGALYNEQFF
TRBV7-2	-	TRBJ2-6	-	CASSFKTSGANVLTF
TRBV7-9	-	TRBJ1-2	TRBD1	CASSLGSGQGAIGYTF
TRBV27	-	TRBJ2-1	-	CASSLRVRGTYNEQFF
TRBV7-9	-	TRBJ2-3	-	CASSAGQRDTQYF
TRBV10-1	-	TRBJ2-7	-	CASSESPGYEQYF
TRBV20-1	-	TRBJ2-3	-	CSARNVDTQYF
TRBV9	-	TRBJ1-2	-	CASSGGTGGGYTF
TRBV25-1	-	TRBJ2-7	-	CASTPELSYEQYF
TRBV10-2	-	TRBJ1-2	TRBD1	CASSLSTGTDIGYTF